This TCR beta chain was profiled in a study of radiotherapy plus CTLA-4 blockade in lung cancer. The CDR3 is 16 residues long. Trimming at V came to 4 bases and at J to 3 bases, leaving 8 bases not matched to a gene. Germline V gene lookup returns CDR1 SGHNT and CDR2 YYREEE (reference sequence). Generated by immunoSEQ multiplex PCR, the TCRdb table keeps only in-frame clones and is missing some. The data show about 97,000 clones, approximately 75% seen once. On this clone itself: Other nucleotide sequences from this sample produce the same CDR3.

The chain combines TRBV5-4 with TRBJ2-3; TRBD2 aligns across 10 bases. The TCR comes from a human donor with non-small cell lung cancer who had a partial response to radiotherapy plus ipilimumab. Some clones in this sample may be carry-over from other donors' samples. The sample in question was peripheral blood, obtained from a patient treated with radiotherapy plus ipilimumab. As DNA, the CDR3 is TGTGCCAGCAGCACGCAACTAGCGGGAAGTACAGATACGCAGTATTTT. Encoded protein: CASSTQLAGSTDTQYF.